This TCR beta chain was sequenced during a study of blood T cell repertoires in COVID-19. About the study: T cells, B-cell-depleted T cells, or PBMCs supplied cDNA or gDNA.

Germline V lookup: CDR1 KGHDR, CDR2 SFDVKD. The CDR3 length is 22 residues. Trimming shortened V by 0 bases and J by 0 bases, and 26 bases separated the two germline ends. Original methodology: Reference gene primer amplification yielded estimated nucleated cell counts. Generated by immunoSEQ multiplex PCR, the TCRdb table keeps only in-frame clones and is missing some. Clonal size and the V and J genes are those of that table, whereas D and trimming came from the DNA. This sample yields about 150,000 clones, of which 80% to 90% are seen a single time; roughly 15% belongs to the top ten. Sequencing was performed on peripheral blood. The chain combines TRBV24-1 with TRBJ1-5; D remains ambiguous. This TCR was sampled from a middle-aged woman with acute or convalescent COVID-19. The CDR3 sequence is CATSDLPPPSGGNHNSNQPQHF. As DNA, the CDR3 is TGTGCCACCAGTGATTTGCCTCCCCCTTCCGGCGGAAACCACAATAGCAATCAGCCCCAGCATTTT.